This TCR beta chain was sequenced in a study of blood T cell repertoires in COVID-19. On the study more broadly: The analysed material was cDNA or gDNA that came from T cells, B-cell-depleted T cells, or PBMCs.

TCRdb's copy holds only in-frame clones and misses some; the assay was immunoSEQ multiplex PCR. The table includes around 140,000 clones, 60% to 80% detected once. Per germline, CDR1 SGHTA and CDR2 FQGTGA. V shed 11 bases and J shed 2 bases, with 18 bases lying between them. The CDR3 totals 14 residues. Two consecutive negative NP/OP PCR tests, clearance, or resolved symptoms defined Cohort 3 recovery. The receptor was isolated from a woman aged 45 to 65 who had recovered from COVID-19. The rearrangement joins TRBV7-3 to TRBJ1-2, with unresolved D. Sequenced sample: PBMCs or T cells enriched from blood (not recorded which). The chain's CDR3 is CAGPEEVRNYGYTF. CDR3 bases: TGTGCCGGGCCGGAGGAGGTCAGGAACTATGGCTACACCTTC.